The clone carrying this T cell receptor beta chain was counted ten times or more. This entry belongs to a study of T-cell reconstitution after alpha-beta-depleted transplantation in children. Preparation of the TCRbeta library used unique molecular identifiers. TCRdb reprocessed the PCR reads via MiXCR and lists one record per CDR3 protein. The sample lists 120,000 or so distinct CDR3 sequences; over 9% were seen once. The length of the CDR3 is 17 residues. The source material was PBMCs from the stem cell graft donor, sampled from the stem cell graft. The receptor comes from a human donor who donated a stem cell graft to a child with acute lymphoblastic leukemia. J is TRBJ1-2 and V is TRBV21-1. TRBV21-1 is tagged as a pseudogene. The CDR3 sequence: CASSSPIRLVANYGYTF. In nucleotides, the CDR3 is TGTGCCAGCAGTAGCCCTATCAGGCTCGTGGCTAACTATGGCTACACCTTC.